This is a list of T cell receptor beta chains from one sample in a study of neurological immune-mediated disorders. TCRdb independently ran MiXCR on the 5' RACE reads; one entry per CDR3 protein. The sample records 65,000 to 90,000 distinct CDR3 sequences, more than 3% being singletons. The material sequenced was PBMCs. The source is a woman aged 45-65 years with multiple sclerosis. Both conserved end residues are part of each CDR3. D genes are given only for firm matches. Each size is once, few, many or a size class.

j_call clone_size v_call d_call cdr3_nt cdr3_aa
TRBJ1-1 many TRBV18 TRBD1 TGTGCCAGCTCTCACCAGGACAGGGGAATACCTGAAGCTTTCTTT CASSHQDRGIPEAFF
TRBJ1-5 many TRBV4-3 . TGCGCCAGCAGCCAAGACCCAACCTTCCCCGGTGGCAGCTATAGCAATCAGCCCCAGCATTTT CASSQDPTFPGGSYSNQPQHF
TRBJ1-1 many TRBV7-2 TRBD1 TGTGCCAGCAGCCTAGACAGGGTCGTGGCTGAAGCTTTCTTT CASSLDRVVAEAFF
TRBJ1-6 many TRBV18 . TGTGCCAGCTCACCCTCCGGGGACCTAAATAATTCACCCCTCCACTTT CASSPSGDLNNSPLHF
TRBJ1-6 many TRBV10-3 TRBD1 TGTGCCATCAGTGAGTCGGGAGACAGGGGATCTTCACCCCTCCACTTT CAISESGDRGSSPLHF
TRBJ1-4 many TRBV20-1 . TGCAGTGCTAGAGTGAGAGCTAATGAAAAACTGTTTTTT CSARVRANEKLFF
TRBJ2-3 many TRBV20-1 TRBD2 TGCAGTGCTAGAGGGACTAGCGGGGGGGCATCAGATACGCAGTATTTT CSARGTSGGASDTQYF
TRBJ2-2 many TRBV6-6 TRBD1 TGTGCCAGCAGTTCGTTCCGGGACAGGGGTCCCTTCCTCACCGGGGAGCTGTTTTTT CASSSFRDRGPFLTGELFF
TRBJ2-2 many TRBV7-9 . TGTGCCAGCAGCTTAGCTAGCGGAGACACCGGGGAGCTGTTTTTT CASSLASGDTGELFF
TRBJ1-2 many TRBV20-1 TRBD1 TGCAGTGCTAGAGGGGACAGGGGTGGCTATGGCTACACCTTC CSARGDRGGYGYTF
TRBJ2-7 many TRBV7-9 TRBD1 TGTGCCAGCAGCTTAAAGGGACAGGGGTACGAGCAGTACTTC CASSLKGQGYEQYF
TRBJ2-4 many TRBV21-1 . TGTGCCAGCAGCAAAGTTCCAGATAAAAACATTCAGTACTTC CASSKVPDKNIQYF
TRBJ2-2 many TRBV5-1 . TGCGCCAGCAGTTGGAGCACCGGGGAGCTGTTTTTT CASSWSTGELFF
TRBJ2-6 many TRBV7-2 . TGTGCCAGCAGTTCGGAAGGGGCCCTGATCTCTGGGGCCAACGTCCTGACTTTC CASSSEGALISGANVLTF
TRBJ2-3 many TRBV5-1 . TGCGCCAGCAGCTCGCCGGTCCTTGGGGATACGCAGTATTTT CASSSPVLGDTQYF
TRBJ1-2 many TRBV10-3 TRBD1 TGTGCCATCAGAACCGGGACAGGGGGCTTAAGGAATGGCTACACCTTC CAIRTGTGGLRNGYTF
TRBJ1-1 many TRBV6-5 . TGTGCCAGCAGTTACCAGGGCAGGGGTAACACTGAAGCTTTCTTT CASSYQGRGNTEAFF
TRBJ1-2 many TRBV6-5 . TGTGCCAGCAGTTACTCGAAGGGGAAGCCAGCTAACTATGGCTACACCTTC CASSYSKGKPANYGYTF
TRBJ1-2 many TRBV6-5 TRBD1 TGTGCCAGCTCCACAGGGGGGACAAGCAGGGGCTACACCTTC CASSTGGTSRGYTF
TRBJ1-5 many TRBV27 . TGTGCCAGCAGTTTTGGTGGGACGAACAATCAGCCCCAGCATTTT CASSFGGTNNQPQHF
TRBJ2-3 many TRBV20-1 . TGCAGTGCTACTTCGGTGGCGGACTACACAGATACGCAGTATTTT CSATSVADYTDTQYF